This passage covers 30 T cell receptor beta chains from one sample sequenced in a study of Ad26.COV2.S vaccination and SARS-CoV-2 variants. Treatment denoted: around 19 received Ad26.COV2.S at low or high dose, single or two shots; roughly five received placebo; per-sample allocation not given. Material that was analyzed had been drawn on day 63 after the first vaccine or placebo injection. Using immunoSEQ multiplex PCR, the repertoire was profiled, and TCRdb retains in-frame clones only, with some absent. The sample lists some 410,000 clones; around 93% were seen once. Sequenced material: peripheral blood, taken in a trial of Ad26.COV2.S vaccine versus placebo. The receptors come from a person between 18 and 65 years old who received the Ad26.COV2.S COVID-19 vaccine or a placebo.

The genes are TRBV7-9 and TRBJ2-3, with D perhaps matching TRBD1 (5 bases). The CDR3 runs 17 residues. Germline CDR1 is SEHNR and CDR2 is FQNEAQ (reference sequence). V was shortened by 1 base and J by 2 bases, with 16 bases between the two germline ends. CDR3 coding DNA: TGTGCCAGCAGCTTAGGGTCTAGGGGCTGGATCACAGATACGCAGTATTTT. Its protein is CASSLGSRGWITDTQYF.

The chain recombines TRBV4-3 with TRBJ2-1; D not resolved. The V gene lost 2 bases and the J gene lost 0 bases, with 14 bases spanning the gap. Germline CDR1 LGHNA, CDR2 YSLEER. The CDR3 is 17 residues long. As DNA, the CDR3 is TGCGCCAGCAGCCAACACCCGAAGCTTAGCTCCTACAATGAGCAGTTCTTC. Protein: CASSQHPKLSSYNEQFF.

This chain links TRBV6-2 or TRBV6-3 with TRBJ1-4; 8 bases match TRBD1. The CDR3 sequence is 16 residues long. V lost 2 bases to trimming and J lost 8 bases; unmatched junction nucleotides: 10. Germline CDR1 MNHEY, CDR2 SVGEGT. CDR3 loop: CASSYPPGQAGEKLFF. DNA of the CDR3: TGTGCCAGCAGTTACCCTCCGGGACAGGCGGGAGAAAAACTGTTTTTT.

Note on this clone: In the same sample, other DNA sequences code for this CDR3. The chain has TRBV18 and TRBJ2-5; TRBD2 is a possible D gene (6 bases). The V and J ends lost 3 bases and 1 base respectively, with 9 bases between them. This CDR3 contains 14 residues. Germline CDR1 and CDR2: KGHSH and LQKENI. The CDR3 region is CASSPPGVQETQYF. DNA for the CDR3: TGTGCCAGCTCACCTCCGGGGGTCCAAGAGACCCAGTACTTC.

This clone was counted a single time. This chain links TRBV7-9 with TRBJ1-2; D remains ambiguous. This CDR3 is built from 15 residues. Per germline, CDR1 SEHNR and CDR2 FQNEAQ (reference sequence). V was clipped by 8 bases and J by 7 bases, with 23 bases between them. The CDR3 coding sequence is TGTGCCAGCGTCGGCGAAAACATAAAGGGCCCTGGCTACACCTTC. Its protein is CASVGENIKGPGYTF.

The chain has TRBV25-1 and TRBJ1-2, with D possibly being TRBD1 (5 bases). Trimming took off 6 bases at V and 11 bases at J, with 16 bases between the two ends. Germline CDR1 is MGHDK and CDR2 is SYGVNS. CDR3 size: 12 residues. DNA for the CDR3: TGTGCCAGCAGGGGGACGGGTCTTGCTTACACCTTC. This codes for CASRGTGLAYTF.

The chain recombines TRBV11-2 with TRBJ2-5, with 9 bases aligning to TRBD2. Germline V CDR1 and CDR2: SGHAT, FQNNGV. V lost 4 bases, J lost 1 base, and 7 bases stayed unmatched. The CDR3 consists of 16 residues. The CDR3 DNA reads TGTGCCAGCAGCTCCAGTCATAGCGGGGGCCAAGAGACCCAGTACTTC. It yields the protein CASSSSHSGGQETQYF.

CDR3 amino acids: CASSPPRDVEWTDTQYF. In DNA, the CDR3 is TGTGCCAGTAGTCCACCTCGGGACGTGGAGTGGACAGATACGCAGTATTTT. The chain joins TRBV19 to TRBJ2-3; D may correspond to TRBD1 or TRBD2 (5 bases each). CDR3 length: 17 amino acids. Germline assignment: CDR1 LNHDA and CDR2 SQIVND (reference sequence). Trimming removed 5 bases at V and 3 bases at J, with 21 bases between.

The chain uses TRBV13 and TRBJ2-1; D is unresolved. CDR1 PRHDT and CDR2 FYEKMQ come from the germline V gene (reference sequence). V shed 5 bases and J shed 10 bases, with 9 bases lying between them. The CDR3 loop spans 11 amino acids. CDR3 sequence: CASSNSREQFF. The CDR3 coding sequence is TGTGCCAGCAGCAACTCCCGGGAGCAGTTCTTC.

This rearrangement joins TRBV7-6 to TRBJ2-7; D remains unclear. V lost 1 base to trimming and J lost 0 bases, with 13 bases between them. The CDR3 sequence is 16 residues long. CDR1 is SGHVS and CDR2 is FNYEAQ in the germline V gene. The CDR3 reads CASSLGQSLSSYEQYF. DNA of the CDR3: TGTGCCAGCAGCTTAGGTCAATCGCTCAGCTCCTACGAGCAGTACTTC. Full variable domain (outside the CDR3, taken from reference TRBV7-6 and TRBJ2-7): GAGVSQSPRYKVTKRGQDVALRCDPISGHVSLYWYRQALGQGPEFLTYFNYEAQQDKSGLPNDRFSAERPEGSISTLTIQRTEQRDSAMYRCASSLGQSLSSYEQYFGPGTRLTVT.

This clone came up once. The chain has TRBV7-6 and TRBJ2-1, with 10 bases fitting TRBD2. The CDR3 spans 18 residues. V lost 5 bases, J lost 9 bases, and 19 bases stayed unmatched. Germline loops: CDR1 SGHVS, CDR2 FNYEAQ. This CDR3 is CASSRGIQPGLAKSEQFF. CDR3 in DNA: TGTGCCAGCAGCCGTGGGATTCAACCGGGACTAGCGAAAAGTGAGCAGTTCTTC.

The CDR3: CASRPLVGFDNSPLHF. The CDR3 DNA is TGTGCCAGCAGACCCTTAGTGGGATTCGATAATTCACCCCTCCACTTT. The gene calls are TRBV28 and TRBJ1-6, with D unresolved. V was cut by 6 bases and J by 5 bases, with 17 bases left in between. Germline CDR1 and CDR2: MDHEN and SYDVKM. The CDR3 is 16 amino acids.

This chain connects TRBV6-2 or TRBV6-3 to TRBJ2-5; D perhaps matches TRBD1 (8 bases). Germline V gene data show CDR1 as MNHEY and CDR2 as SVGEGT. The CDR3 extends over 15 amino acids. The V end lost 2 bases, the J end lost 6 bases, and 16 bases lay between the germline ends. The CDR3 DNA reads as TGTGCCAGCAGTTACCGAGACAGGGGAGGGCAGACCCAGTACTTC. Its protein is CASSYRDRGGQTQYF.

This clone was found a few times. V is TRBV4-3 and J is TRBJ1-2; 10 bases line up with TRBD1. The CDR3 spans 15 residues. J gave up 4 bases and V 2 bases, and 4 bases lay outside the gene matches. Germline V gene sequence: CDR1 LGHNA, CDR2 YSLEER. The CDR3 is CASSQRDRGPYGYTF. The DNA of the CDR3 is TGCGCCAGCAGCCAACGGGACAGGGGACCCTATGGCTACACCTTC.

The genes are TRBV18 and TRBJ1-4; D not certain. The CDR3 covers 16 residues. Germline V CDR1 and CDR2: KGHSH, LQKENI. V was cut by 0 bases and J by 0 bases, with 8 bases left in between. CDR3 coding DNA: TGTGCCAGCTCACCACCGCATTCTCCAACTAATGAAAAACTGTTTTTT. Translation gives CASSPPHSPTNEKLFF.

The V gene is TRBV27, the J gene TRBJ1-3, with 9 bases that match TRBD1. The CDR3 is 15 amino acids. Germline V gene sequence: CDR1 MNHEY, CDR2 SMNVEV (reference sequence). The V gene end was trimmed by 6 bases and the J gene end by 0 bases; junction bases not matched to a gene: 3. CDR3 sequence reads: CASRRTGDSGNTIYF. CDR3 DNA sequence: TGTGCCAGCAGGCGGACAGGGGACTCTGGAAACACCATATATTTT.

V gene TRBV5-4 combines with J gene TRBJ1-6; 7 bases align to TRBD1. J lost 7 bases, V lost 3 bases, and 7 bases had no gene match. In germline, CDR1 is SGHNT, CDR2 YYREEE (reference sequence). This CDR3 contains 15 residues. CDR3 loop: CASSSLGQRNSPLHF. In DNA form, the CDR3 reads TGTGCCAGCAGCTCCTTGGGACAGAGGAATTCACCCCTCCACTTT.

This clone was observed a handful of times. The chain joins TRBV5-1 to TRBJ1-2; D possibly corresponds to TRBD1 (6 bases). The CDR3 runs to 12 residues. Trimming cost V 2 bases and J 7 bases, with 9 bases left between them. Germline-derived CDR1 and CDR2 are SGHRS and YFSETQ. The CDR3 spells CASSFDRFGYTF. CDR3 DNA sequence: TGCGCCAGCAGCTTCGACAGGTTTGGCTACACCTTC.

This chain uses TRBV4-1 with TRBJ1-3; D remains unclear. Per the germline V gene, CDR1 is MGHRA and CDR2 is YSYEKL. The CDR3 spans 15 residues. The V end was cut by 4 bases, the J end by 8 bases, with 18 bases between. CDR3 nucleotide sequence: TGCGCCAGCAGCCTCACCACAACTCCGCCTTACACCATATATTTT. Protein product: CASSLTTTPPYTIYF.

This clone appeared a single time. The sample holds other DNA sequences that translate to the same CDR3. V and J are TRBV3-1 (or the pseudogene TRBV3-2) and TRBJ2-7; the D gene is possibly TRBD2 (5 bases). CDR1 LGHDT and CDR2 YNNKEL come from the germline V gene (reference sequence). This CDR3 spans 13 amino acids. Trimming took off 1 base at V and 6 bases at J, with 10 bases between the two ends. Here the CDR3 reads CASSQAGGREQYF. CDR3 DNA: TGTGCCAGCAGCCAAGCCGGAGGACGCGAGCAGTACTTC.

The rearrangement uses TRBV30 and TRBJ2-3, with D hard to call. The V end was cut by 3 bases, the J end by 6 bases, with 16 bases between. Per germline, CDR1 GTSNPN and CDR2 SVGIG (reference sequence). The CDR3 runs to 14 residues. In DNA form, the CDR3 reads TGTGCCTGGAGCGCGTTGGGCCTTTCGGATACGCAGTATTTT. As protein: CAWSALGLSDTQYF.

This clone has a single count. The chain links TRBV19 to TRBJ1-6; D remains ambiguous. Germline CDR1 reads LNHDA; CDR2 reads SQIVND (reference sequence). Trimming took 3 bases from V and 7 from J, leaving 19 bases between them. CDR3 size: 17 residues. In DNA form, the CDR3 reads TGTGCCAGTAGTATCGACCACGGGATGGCAGACAATTCACCCCTCCACTTT. It is translated as CASSIDHGMADNSPLHF.

The J gene is TRBJ2-3, the V gene TRBV7-2, with D uncertain. This CDR3 is 13 amino acids long. V shed 2 bases and J shed 7 bases, with 10 bases lying between them. CDR1 and CDR2 (germline): SGHTA, FQGNSA. CDR3 residues: CASSLLGQNTQYF. The CDR3 DNA reads TGTGCCAGCAGCTTATTAGGGCAGAATACGCAGTATTTT.

V is TRBV6-6 and J is TRBJ1-6; a possible D gene is TRBD1 (5 bases). Germline V lookup: CDR1 MNHNY, CDR2 SVGAGI (reference sequence). V lost 6 bases and J 0 bases, leaving 24 bases between the germline ends. The CDR3 totals 20 residues. Written as DNA, the CDR3 is TGTGCCAGCAGCCAACTGACCGGACACCGCACGGGCTCCTATAATTCACCCCTCCACTTT. It encodes CASSQLTGHRTGSYNSPLHF.

This sequence joins TRBV7-9 and TRBJ1-2, with D unresolved. V lost 1 base and J lost 7, with 10 bases in between. CDR1 and CDR2 from the germline V gene are SEHNR and FQNEAQ (reference sequence). The CDR3 is 13 residues long. CDR3 DNA sequence: TGTGCCAGCAGCTTAGACTTGGGCTCTGGCTACACCTTC. Encoded protein: CASSLDLGSGYTF. The whole variable domain, remainder taken from reference TRBV7-9 and TRBJ1-2, is DTGVSQNPRHKITKRGQNVTFRCDPISEHNRLYWYRQTLGQGPEFLTYFQNEAQLEKSRLLSDRFSAERPKGSFSTLEIQRTEQGDSAMYLCASSLDLGSGYTFGSGTRLTVV.

Details on this clone: Distinct nucleotide sequences in the sample also encode this CDR3. V and J are TRBV12-3 or TRBV12-4 and TRBJ1-1; D unresolved. The germline V and J ends were trimmed by 1 base and 3 bases, with 3 bases remaining between them. The CDR3 is made up of 12 amino acids. DNA for the CDR3: TGTGCCAGCAGTTTAGGGTACACTGAAGCTTTCTTT. It yields the protein CASSLGYTEAFF.

V usage is TRBV19 and J usage is TRBJ1-1; 8 bases align to TRBD1. CDR1 LNHDA and CDR2 SQIVND come from the germline V gene (reference sequence). This CDR3 contains 15 residues. V lost 5 bases to trimming and J lost 1 base; unmatched junction nucleotides: 6. This CDR3 is CASSETGGRNTEAFF. DNA for the CDR3: TGTGCCAGTAGTGAAACAGGGGGGCGGAACACTGAAGCTTTCTTT.

CDR3 bases: TGCGCCAGCAGCCAAGACTTTCGGGTCTCTAACTATGGCTACACCTTC. This encodes CASSQDFRVSNYGYTF. The chain combines TRBV4-3 with TRBJ1-2; no clear D. Germline V gene lookup returns CDR1 LGHNA and CDR2 YSLEER. The CDR3 totals 16 residues. V lost 0 bases, J lost 0 bases, and 11 bases lay in between.

The chain links TRBV19 to TRBJ1-2; 8 nucleotides match TRBD1. Trimming removed 9 bases from V and 5 bases from J; junction bases left unmatched: 11. The germline V gene encodes CDR1 LNHDA and CDR2 SQIVND (reference sequence). CDR3 size: 14 residues. The CDR3 nucleotides read TGTGCCAGCCTAGACTTGGGACAGGCGTATGGCTACACCTTC. Its protein product is CASLDLGQAYGYTF.

The chain combines TRBV7-2 with TRBJ2-5; TRBD2 matches 8 bases. The germline V gene has CDR1 SGHTA and CDR2 FQGNSA. This CDR3 spans 16 amino acids. The ends lost 1 base at V and 1 base at J; junction bases unmatched: 5. The DNA for the CDR3 is TGTGCCAGCAGCTTAGGCCAAACTAGCGGCCAAGAGACCCAGTACTTC. Translation gives CASSLGQTSGQETQYF.